The rows below give T cell receptor beta chains drawn from one sample of a study of blood T cell repertoires in COVID-19. TCRdb's table, derived via immunoSEQ multiplex PCR, lists solely in-frame clones and lacks some. The sample has approximately 180,000 clones, about 85% seen once; the top ten hold approximately 9.4%. The sample taken for sequencing was peripheral blood. The receptors originated from a woman of 80 years or more with acute or convalescent COVID-19. Both conserved end residues are part of each CDR3. D genes are given only for firm matches. Part of the rows lack a size; the others show once, few, many or a class for expanded clones.

>-|TRBV5-6|-|TRBJ1-3
CASSNRLGEAIYF
TGTGCCAGCAGCAACCGGTTGGGGGAGGCCATATATTTT
>TRBD1|TRBV18|-|TRBJ2-1
CASSPGTGGGGEQFF
TGTGCCAGCTCACCAGGGACAGGGGGTGGAGGAGAGCAGTTCTTC
>TRBD1|TRBV19|-|TRBJ1-2
CASSRSGQANYGYTF
TGTGCCAGTAGTAGATCGGGACAGGCCAACTATGGCTACACCTTC
>-|TRBV3-1/TRBV3-2|-|TRBJ1-6
CASSHWQGHSPLHF
TGTGCCAGCAGCCATTGGCAGGGGCACTCACCCCTCCACTTT
>-|TRBV11-3|once|TRBJ2-3
CASSLSPGLGSSDTQYF
TGTGCCAGCAGCTTAAGCCCGGGACTTGGTTCCTCAGATACGCAGTATTTT
>-|TRBV9|once|TRBJ2-3
CASSVQVPDTQYF
TGTGCCAGCAGCGTACAGGTGCCAGATACGCAGTATTTT
>-|TRBV7-9|-|TRBJ2-2
CASSFPGKGELFF
TGTGCCAGCAGCTTTCCAGGGAAGGGGGAGCTGTTTTTT
>-|TRBV7-3|few|TRBJ1-1
CASSLTSSTEAFF
TGTGCCAGCAGCTTAACGTCCAGCACTGAAGCTTTCTTT
>-|TRBV9|-|TRBJ1-2
CASSASSVNYGYTF
TGTGCCAGCAGCGCATCCAGCGTAAACTATGGCTACACCTTC
>TRBD2|TRBV7-9|few|TRBJ2-7
CASSLSGGSNEQYF
TGTGCCAGCAGCTTGTCGGGGGGGAGTAACGAGCAGTACTTC
>-|TRBV4-1|-|TRBJ2-6
CASSQDSGTGANVLTF
TGCGCCAGCAGCCAAGATTCAGGGACTGGGGCCAACGTCCTGACTTTC
>-|TRBV10-3|-|TRBJ2-1
CAISELVLNEQFF
TGTGCCATCAGTGAACTAGTGTTAAATGAGCAGTTCTTC
>TRBD2|TRBV5-6|once|TRBJ2-7
CASSQGGFHEQYF
TGTGCCAGCAGCCAGGGAGGGTTCCACGAGCAGTACTTC
>-|TRBV4-3|-|TRBJ1-6
CASSQGLENSPLHF
TGCGCCAGCAGCCAAGGGTTAGAAAATTCACCCCTCCACTTT
>TRBD2|TRBV9|-|TRBJ2-1
CASSGRSGSAYNEQFF
TGTGCCAGCAGCGGACGTAGCGGGAGCGCGTACAATGAGCAGTTCTTC
>-|TRBV9|-|TRBJ1-2
CASSVGTPGIGYTF
TGTGCCAGCAGCGTAGGGACTCCTGGAATCGGCTACACCTTC
>-|TRBV9|-|TRBJ1-5
CASSVRGGVQPQHF
TGTGCCAGCAGCGTACGCGGCGGGGTCCAGCCCCAGCATTTT
>TRBD2|TRBV6-4|-|TRBJ2-2
CATTTSGRAGTGELFF
TGTGCCACCACTACTAGCGGGAGGGCGGGGACCGGGGAGCTGTTTTTT
>TRBD2|TRBV5-1|-|TRBJ2-2
CASSSSGTSESGELFF
TGCGCCAGCAGCTCCTCCGGGACTAGTGAGTCCGGGGAGCTGTTTTTT
>-|TRBV7-2|few|TRBJ2-1
CASSPYESEQFF
TGTGCCAGCAGCCCCTACGAGAGTGAGCAGTTCTTC
>-|TRBV29-1|-|TRBJ2-1
CSVVYAGSYEQFF
TGCAGCGTTGTATACGCAGGGTCCTATGAGCAGTTCTTC
>TRBD2|TRBV27|-|TRBJ2-3
CASSPGLAPDTQYF
TGTGCCAGCAGTCCAGGACTAGCCCCAGATACGCAGTATTTT
>-|TRBV9|-|TRBJ2-3
CASSAGLGWGPDTQYF
TGTGCCAGCAGCGCCGGACTCGGGTGGGGGCCAGATACGCAGTATTTT